This TCR beta chain was identified in a study of blood T cell repertoires in COVID-19. Study-level information: COVID-19 samples collected from the United States, Italy and Spain covered acute and convalescent phases. The analysed material was cDNA or gDNA that came from T cells, B-cell-depleted T cells, or PBMCs.

As handled by the study authors: The assay estimated nucleated cells by amplifying reference gene primers. Assay: immunoSEQ multiplex PCR; the TCRdb copy retains only in-frame clones and omits some. The DNA was the basis for D and trimming; V, J and clone size are from that table. The repertoire has about 140,000 clones, approximately 89% of them found once; the top ten carry 1.5% to 2%. CDR1 and CDR2 (germline): SNHLY, FYNNEI. The CDR3 is 14 residues long. V shed 4 bases and J 5 bases; nucleotides not matched to a gene: 3. The chain is built from TRBV2 and TRBJ1-5; 9 positions match TRBD1. The origin of this receptor is a human donor in a cohort sampled during active COVID-19. Sequenced sample: peripheral blood. The CDR3 DNA sequence: TGTGCCAGCAGTGCGACAGGGGGGTATCAGCCCCAGCATTTT. It encodes CASSATGGYQPQHF.